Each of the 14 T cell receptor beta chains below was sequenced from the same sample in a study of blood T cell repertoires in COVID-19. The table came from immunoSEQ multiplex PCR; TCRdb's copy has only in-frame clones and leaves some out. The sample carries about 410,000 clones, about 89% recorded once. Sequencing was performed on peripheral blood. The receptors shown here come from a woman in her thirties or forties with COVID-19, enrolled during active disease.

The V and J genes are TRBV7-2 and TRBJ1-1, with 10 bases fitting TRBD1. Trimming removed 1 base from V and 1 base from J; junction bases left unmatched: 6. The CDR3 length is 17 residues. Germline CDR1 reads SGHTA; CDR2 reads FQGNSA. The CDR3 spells CASSLVGTGAKNTEAFF. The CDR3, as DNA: TGTGCCAGCAGCTTAGTGGGGACAGGGGCTAAGAACACTGAAGCTTTCTTT.

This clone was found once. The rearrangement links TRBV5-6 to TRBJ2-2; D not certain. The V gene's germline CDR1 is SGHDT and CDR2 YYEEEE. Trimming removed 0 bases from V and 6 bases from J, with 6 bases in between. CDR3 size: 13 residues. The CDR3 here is CASSLAVPGELFF. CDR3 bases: TGTGCCAGCAGCTTGGCGGTTCCCGGGGAGCTGTTTTTT.

The CDR3 DNA is TGTGCCAGCAGCACAGGGCACTATGGCTACACCTTC. It codes for CASSTGHYGYTF. The chain uses TRBV7-8 and TRBJ1-2; a weak D match, TRBD1 (6 bases). The CDR3 covers 12 residues. Trimming cost V 5 bases and J 3 bases, with 7 bases left between them. CDR1 and CDR2 from the germline V gene are SGHVS and FQNEAQ.

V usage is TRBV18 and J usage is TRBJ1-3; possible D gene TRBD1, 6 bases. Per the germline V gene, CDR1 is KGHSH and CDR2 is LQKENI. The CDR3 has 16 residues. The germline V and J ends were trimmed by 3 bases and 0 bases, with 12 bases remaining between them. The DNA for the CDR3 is TGTGCCAGCTCACCTCAACAGGGCGCCTCTGGAAACACCATATATTTT. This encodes CASSPQQGASGNTIYF.

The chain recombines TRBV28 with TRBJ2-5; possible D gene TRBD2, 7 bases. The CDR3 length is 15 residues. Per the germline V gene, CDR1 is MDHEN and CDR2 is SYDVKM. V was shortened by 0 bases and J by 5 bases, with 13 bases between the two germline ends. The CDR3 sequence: CASSLWMGGLETQYF. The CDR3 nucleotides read TGTGCCAGCAGTTTATGGATGGGGGGGCTCGAGACCCAGTACTTC.

CDR3 in DNA: TGTGCCAGCAGTTTCCGACAGAATGGAAACACCATATATTTT. It translates to CASSFRQNGNTIYF. The chain couples TRBV28 to TRBJ1-3, with a tentative D call TRBD1 (5 bases). CDR1 and CDR2 from the germline V gene are MDHEN and SYDVKM. Trimming took 3 bases from V and 3 from J, leaving 9 bases between them. This CDR3 comprises 14 residues. The whole variable domain, filled in from reference TRBV28 and TRBJ1-3, reads DVKVTQSSRYLVKRTGEKVFLECVQDMDHENMFWYRQDPGLGLRLIYFSYDVKMKEKGDIPEGYSVSREKKERFSLILESASTNQTSMYLCASSFRQNGNTIYFGEGSWLTVV.

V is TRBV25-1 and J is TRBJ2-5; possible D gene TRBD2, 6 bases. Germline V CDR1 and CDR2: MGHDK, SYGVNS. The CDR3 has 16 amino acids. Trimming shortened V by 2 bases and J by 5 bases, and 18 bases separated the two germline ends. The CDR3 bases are TGTGCCAGCAGTGAACGAAGGTCGTGGGGGGACGAGACCCAGTACTTC. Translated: CASSERRSWGDETQYF.

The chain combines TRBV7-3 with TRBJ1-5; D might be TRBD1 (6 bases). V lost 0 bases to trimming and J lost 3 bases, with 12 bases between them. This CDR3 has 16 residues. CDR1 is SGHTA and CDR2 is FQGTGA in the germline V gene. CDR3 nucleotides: TGTGCCAGCAGCTTAACGCGGGCAGGGGTCAATCAGCCCCAGCATTTT. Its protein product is CASSLTRAGVNQPQHF.

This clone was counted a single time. The CDR3 nucleotides are TGTGCCAGCAGTTACCTAAGACCGACTAGCTCGGGTGAGACCCAGTACTTC. It encodes CASSYLRPTSSGETQYF. This chain joins TRBV6-2 or TRBV6-3 and TRBJ2-5, with 7 nucleotides matching TRBD2. The junction had 14 bases not matched to a gene; V was cut back by 2 bases and J by 5 bases. Germline-derived CDR1 and CDR2 are MNHEY and SVGEGT. The CDR3 totals 17 residues.

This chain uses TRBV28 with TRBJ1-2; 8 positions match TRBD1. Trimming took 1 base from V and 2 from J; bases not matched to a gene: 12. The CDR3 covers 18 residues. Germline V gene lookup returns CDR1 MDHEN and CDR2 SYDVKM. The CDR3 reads CASSLFFQGAFPNYGYTF. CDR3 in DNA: TGTGCCAGCAGTTTATTTTTCCAGGGGGCTTTCCCGAACTATGGCTACACCTTC.

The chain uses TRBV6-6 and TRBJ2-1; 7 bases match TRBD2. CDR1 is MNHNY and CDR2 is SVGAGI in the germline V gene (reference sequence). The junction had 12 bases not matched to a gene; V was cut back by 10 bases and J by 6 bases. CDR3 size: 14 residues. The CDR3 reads CATLTGTKFNEQFF. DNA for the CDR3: TGTGCCACCTTAACCGGGACTAAGTTCAATGAGCAGTTCTTC.

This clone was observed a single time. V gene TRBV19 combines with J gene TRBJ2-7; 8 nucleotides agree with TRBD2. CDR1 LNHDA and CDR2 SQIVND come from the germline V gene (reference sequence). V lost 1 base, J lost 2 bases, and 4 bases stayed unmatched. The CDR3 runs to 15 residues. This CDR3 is CASSIGGAGAYEQYF. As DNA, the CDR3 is TGTGCCAGTAGTATAGGCGGAGCGGGGGCCTACGAGCAGTACTTC.

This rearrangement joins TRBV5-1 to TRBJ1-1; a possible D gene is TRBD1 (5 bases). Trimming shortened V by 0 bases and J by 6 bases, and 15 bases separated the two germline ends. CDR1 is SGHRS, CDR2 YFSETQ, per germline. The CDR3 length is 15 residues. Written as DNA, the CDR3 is TGCGCCAGCAGCTTGGAAGCCGGGACGGGGGCTGAAGCTTTCTTT. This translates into CASSLEAGTGAEAFF.

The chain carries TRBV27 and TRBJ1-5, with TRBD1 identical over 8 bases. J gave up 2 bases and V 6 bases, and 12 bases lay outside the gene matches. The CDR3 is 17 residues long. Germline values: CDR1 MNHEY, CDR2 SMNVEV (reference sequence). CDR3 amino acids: CASRGGRTGLGNQPQHF. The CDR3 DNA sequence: TGTGCCAGCAGGGGGGGCAGGACAGGGTTGGGCAATCAGCCCCAGCATTTT.